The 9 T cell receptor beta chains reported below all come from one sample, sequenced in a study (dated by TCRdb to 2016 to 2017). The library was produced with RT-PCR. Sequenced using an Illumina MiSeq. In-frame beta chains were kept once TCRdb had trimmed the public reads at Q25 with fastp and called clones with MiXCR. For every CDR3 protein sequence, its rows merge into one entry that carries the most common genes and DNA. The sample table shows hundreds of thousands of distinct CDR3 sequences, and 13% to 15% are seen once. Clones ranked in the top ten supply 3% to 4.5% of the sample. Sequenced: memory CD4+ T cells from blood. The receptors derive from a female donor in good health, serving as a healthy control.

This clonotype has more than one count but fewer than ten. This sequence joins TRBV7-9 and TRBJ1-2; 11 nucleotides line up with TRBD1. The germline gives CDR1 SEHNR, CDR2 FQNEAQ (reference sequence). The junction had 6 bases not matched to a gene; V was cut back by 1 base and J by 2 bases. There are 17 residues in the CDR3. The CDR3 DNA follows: TGTGCCAGCAGCTTAGAAAAGGGGACAGGGGGAAACTATGGCTACACCTTC. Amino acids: CASSLEKGTGGNYGYTF.

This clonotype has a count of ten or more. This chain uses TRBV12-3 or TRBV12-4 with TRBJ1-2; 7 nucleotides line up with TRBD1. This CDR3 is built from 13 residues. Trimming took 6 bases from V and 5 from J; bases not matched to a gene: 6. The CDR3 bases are TGTGCCAGCAGCTTGGGGACAGTGTATGGCTACACCTTC. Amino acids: CASSLGTVYGYTF.

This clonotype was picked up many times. The CDR3 protein is CASSFPGQRGYTF. CDR3 sequence (DNA): TGTGCCAGCAGCTTTCCGGGACAGCGGGGCTACACCTTC. The chain links TRBV4-2 to TRBJ1-2; TRBD1 matches 7 bases. The trim removed 5 bases at V and 8 bases at J, leaving 8 bases unmatched. The germline V gene encodes CDR1 LGHNA and CDR2 YNFKEQ. The length of the CDR3 is 13 residues.

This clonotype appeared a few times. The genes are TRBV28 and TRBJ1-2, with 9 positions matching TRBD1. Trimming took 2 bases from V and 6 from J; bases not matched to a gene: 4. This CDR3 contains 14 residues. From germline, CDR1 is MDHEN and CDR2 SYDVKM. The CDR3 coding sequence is TGTGCCAGCAGTTTACTGGACAGGGGACATGGCTACACCTTC. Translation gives CASSLLDRGHGYTF.

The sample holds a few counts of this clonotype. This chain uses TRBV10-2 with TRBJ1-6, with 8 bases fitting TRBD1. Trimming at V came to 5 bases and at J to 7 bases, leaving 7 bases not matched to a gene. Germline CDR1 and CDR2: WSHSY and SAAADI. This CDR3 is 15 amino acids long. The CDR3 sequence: CASSRLGTGNSPLHF. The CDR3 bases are TGCGCCAGCAGTAGACTCGGGACAGGAAATTCACCCCTCCACTTT.

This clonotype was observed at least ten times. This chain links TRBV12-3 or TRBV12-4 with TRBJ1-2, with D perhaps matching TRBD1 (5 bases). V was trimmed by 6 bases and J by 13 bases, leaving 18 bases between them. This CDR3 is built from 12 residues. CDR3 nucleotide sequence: TGTGCCAGCAGAGCGGGACTCAGGCTGTCCACCTTC. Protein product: CASRAGLRLSTF.

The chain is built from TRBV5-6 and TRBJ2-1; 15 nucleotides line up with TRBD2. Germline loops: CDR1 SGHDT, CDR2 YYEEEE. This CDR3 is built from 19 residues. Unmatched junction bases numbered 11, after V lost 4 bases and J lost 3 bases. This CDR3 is CASSPGTSGRPLFYNEQFF. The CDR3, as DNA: TGTGCCAGCAGCCCGGGGACTAGCGGGAGGCCCCTCTTCTACAATGAGCAGTTCTTC. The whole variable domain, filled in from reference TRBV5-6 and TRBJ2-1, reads DAGVTQSPTHLIKTRGQQVTLRCSPKSGHDTVSWYQQALGQGPQFIFQYYEEEERQRGNFPDRFSGHQFPNYSSELNVNALLLGDSALYLCASSPGTSGRPLFYNEQFFGPGTRLTVL.

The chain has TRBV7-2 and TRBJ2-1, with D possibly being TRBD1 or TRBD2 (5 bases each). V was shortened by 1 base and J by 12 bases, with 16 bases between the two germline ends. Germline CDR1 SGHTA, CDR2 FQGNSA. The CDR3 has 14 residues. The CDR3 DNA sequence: TGTGCCAGCAGCTTAGACGGACTTTGGGGCGTGCAGTTCTTC. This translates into CASSLDGLWGVQFF.

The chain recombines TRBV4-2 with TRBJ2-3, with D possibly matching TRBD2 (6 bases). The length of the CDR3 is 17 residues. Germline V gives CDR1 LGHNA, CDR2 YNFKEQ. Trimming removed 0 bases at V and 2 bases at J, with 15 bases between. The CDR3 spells CASSQDSQRANTDTQYF. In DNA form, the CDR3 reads TGTGCCAGCAGCCAAGACAGTCAGCGGGCCAACACAGATACGCAGTATTTT.